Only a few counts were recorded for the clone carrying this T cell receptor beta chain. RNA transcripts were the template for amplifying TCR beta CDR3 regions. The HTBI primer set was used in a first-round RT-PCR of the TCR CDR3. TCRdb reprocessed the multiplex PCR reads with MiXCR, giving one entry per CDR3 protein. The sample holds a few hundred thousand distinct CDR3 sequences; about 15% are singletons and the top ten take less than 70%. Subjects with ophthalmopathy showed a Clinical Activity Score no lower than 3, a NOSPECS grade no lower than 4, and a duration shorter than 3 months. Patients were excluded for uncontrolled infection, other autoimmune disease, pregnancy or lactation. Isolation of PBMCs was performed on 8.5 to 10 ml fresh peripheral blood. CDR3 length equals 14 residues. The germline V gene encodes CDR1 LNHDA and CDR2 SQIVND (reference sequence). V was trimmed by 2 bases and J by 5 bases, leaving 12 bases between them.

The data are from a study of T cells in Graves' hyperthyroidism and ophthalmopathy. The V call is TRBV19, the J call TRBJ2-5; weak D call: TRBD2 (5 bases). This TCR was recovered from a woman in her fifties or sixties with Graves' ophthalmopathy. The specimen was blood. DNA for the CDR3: TGTGCCAGTAGTATAAGGTGGGAGCCGGAGACCCAGTACTTC. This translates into CASSIRWEPETQYF.